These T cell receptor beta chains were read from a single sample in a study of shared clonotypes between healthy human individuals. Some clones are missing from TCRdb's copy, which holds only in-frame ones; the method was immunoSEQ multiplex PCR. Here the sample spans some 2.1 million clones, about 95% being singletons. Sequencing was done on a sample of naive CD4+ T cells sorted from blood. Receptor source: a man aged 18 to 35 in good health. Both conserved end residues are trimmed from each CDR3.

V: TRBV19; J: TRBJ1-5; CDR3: ASSITIYSNQPQH
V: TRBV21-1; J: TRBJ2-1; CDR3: ASSKGDMRTSGDNEQF
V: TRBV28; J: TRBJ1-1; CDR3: ASSFSGALQAF
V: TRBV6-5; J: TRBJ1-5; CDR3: ASTRGRSNQPQH
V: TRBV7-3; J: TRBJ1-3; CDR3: ASSLTGAGNTIY
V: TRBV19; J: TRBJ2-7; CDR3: ASSIAVGFSYEQY
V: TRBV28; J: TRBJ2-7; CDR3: ASRSGTVYEQY
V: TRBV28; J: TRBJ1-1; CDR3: ASALRHGEAF
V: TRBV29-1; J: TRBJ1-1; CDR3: SVEGRLNTEAF
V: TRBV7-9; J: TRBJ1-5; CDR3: ASSSTGVSSNQPQH
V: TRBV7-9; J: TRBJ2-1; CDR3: ASSDRTSGRAFFNEQF
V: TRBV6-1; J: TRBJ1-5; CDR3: ASSEPNQPQH
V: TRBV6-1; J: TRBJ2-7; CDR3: ASSEAGDHYEQY
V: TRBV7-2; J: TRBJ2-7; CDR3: ASSLWGTGYEQY
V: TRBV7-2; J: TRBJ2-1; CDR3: ASSRWASANEQF
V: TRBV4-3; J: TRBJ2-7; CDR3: ASSQGEHFGSYEQY
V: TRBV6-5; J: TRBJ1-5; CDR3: ASSPGSTGEPQH
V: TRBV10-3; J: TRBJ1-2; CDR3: AISESSSGYT
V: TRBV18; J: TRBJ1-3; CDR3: ASSPFTTESAGNTIY